This entry lists 9 T cell receptor beta chains sequenced from one sample in a study of technical replicates of blood from a few donors. The data were produced by immunoSEQ multiplex PCR, yet TCRdb's version contains in-frame clones alone and is incomplete. The repertoire holds about 75,000 clones, with about 97% as singletons. The source material was T cells isolated from PBMCs. The receptors were sampled from a human donor in good health.

This chain uses TRBV6-5 with TRBJ1-1; TRBD1 matches 8 bases. CDR1 and CDR2 (germline): MNHEY, SVGAGI. The CDR3 is made up of 13 amino acids. Trimming cost V 6 bases and J 11 bases; bases outside gene matches: 11. The chain's CDR3 is CASREHLQGAAFF. CDR3 bases: TGTGCCAGCAGGGAGCACCTCCAGGGGGCGGCTTTCTTT.

The chain employs TRBV2 and TRBJ2-7; D might be TRBD1 (5 bases). Trimming stripped 2 bases from V and 2 bases from J, with 7 bases between. Germline CDR1 is SNHLY and CDR2 is FYNNEI. The CDR3 sequence is 13 residues long. DNA of the CDR3: TGTGCCAGCAGTGAAACAGGAACCTACGAGCAGTACTTC. Amino acids: CASSETGTYEQYF.

This clone was seen more than once but under ten times. The J gene is TRBJ1-6, the V gene TRBV11-2; 7 bases fit TRBD1. Germline V gives CDR1 SGHAT, CDR2 FQNNGV. Germline trimming cut 6 bases from V and 4 bases from J; bases unmatched to any gene: 12. The CDR3 covers 17 residues. DNA for the CDR3: TGTGCCAGCAGGACCTACACGGGACAGCTTTATAATTCACCCCTCCACTTT. It translates to CASRTYTGQLYNSPLHF.

V and J are TRBV28 and TRBJ2-5; weak D call: TRBD2 (6 bases). The length of the CDR3 is 18 residues. Trimming stripped 6 bases from V and 1 base from J, with 24 bases between. The germline V gene encodes CDR1 MDHEN and CDR2 SYDVKM. CDR3 in amino acids: CASSRSLIYRRGQETQYF. The CDR3 DNA is TGTGCCAGCAGCCGTTCCTTGATTTATAGGAGGGGCCAAGAGACCCAGTACTTC.

The V and J genes are TRBV5-1 and TRBJ1-1, with D possibly matching TRBD1 (5 bases). From germline, CDR1 is SGHRS and CDR2 YFSETQ. The V end was cut by 3 bases, the J end by 4 bases, with 19 bases between. The CDR3 extends over 16 amino acids. The CDR3 region has the DNA TGCGCCAGCAGCTCCCGGGGACTCAACACGGTCACTGAAGCTTTCTTT. Its translation: CASSSRGLNTVTEAFF.

J is TRBJ1-1 and V is TRBV28; TRBD1 aligns across 8 bases. Germline lookup yields CDR1 MDHEN and CDR2 SYDVKM. The CDR3 length is 16 residues. V shed 0 bases and J 7 bases; nucleotides not matched to a gene: 10. CDR3 sequence: CASSLWDRDGISEAFF. The CDR3 nucleotides are TGTGCCAGCAGTTTATGGGACAGGGACGGAATTAGTGAAGCTTTCTTT. Filled out from reference TRBV28 and TRBJ1-1, the complete variable domain reads DVKVTQSSRYLVKRTGEKVFLECVQDMDHENMFWYRQDPGLGLRLIYFSYDVKMKEKGDIPEGYSVSREKKERFSLILESASTNQTSMYLCASSLWDRDGISEAFFGQGTRLTVV.

The V and J genes are TRBV5-1 and TRBJ2-1; 8 bases map to TRBD1. There are 15 residues in the CDR3. V shed 5 bases, J shed 6 bases, and the junction held 10 bases outside the gene matches. The V gene's germline CDR1 is SGHRS and CDR2 YFSETQ. The CDR3 region has the DNA TGCGCCAGCAGTGGTACCCGGGGACAGGTCAATGAGCAGTTCTTC. This sequence encodes CASSGTRGQVNEQFF.

The rearrangement joins TRBV6-5 to TRBJ1-5; no clear D gene. This CDR3 spans 15 amino acids. V gave up 6 bases and J gave up 2 bases, with 14 bases separating them. Germline assignment: CDR1 MNHEY and CDR2 SVGAGI. The CDR3 DNA follows: TGTGCCAGCAGACAGAGCCTTGATCGCAATCAGCCCCAGCATTTT. The encoded protein is CASRQSLDRNQPQHF.

The gene calls are TRBV18 and TRBJ2-7, with 7 bases matching TRBD1. Germline V gives CDR1 KGHSH, CDR2 LQKENI. The CDR3 is 13 residues long. Trimming took 5 bases from V and 5 from J; bases not matched to a gene: 6. The CDR3 coding sequence is TGTGCCAGCTCAACCGACAGGGACCACGAGCAGTACTTC. Amino acid sequence: CASSTDRDHEQYF.